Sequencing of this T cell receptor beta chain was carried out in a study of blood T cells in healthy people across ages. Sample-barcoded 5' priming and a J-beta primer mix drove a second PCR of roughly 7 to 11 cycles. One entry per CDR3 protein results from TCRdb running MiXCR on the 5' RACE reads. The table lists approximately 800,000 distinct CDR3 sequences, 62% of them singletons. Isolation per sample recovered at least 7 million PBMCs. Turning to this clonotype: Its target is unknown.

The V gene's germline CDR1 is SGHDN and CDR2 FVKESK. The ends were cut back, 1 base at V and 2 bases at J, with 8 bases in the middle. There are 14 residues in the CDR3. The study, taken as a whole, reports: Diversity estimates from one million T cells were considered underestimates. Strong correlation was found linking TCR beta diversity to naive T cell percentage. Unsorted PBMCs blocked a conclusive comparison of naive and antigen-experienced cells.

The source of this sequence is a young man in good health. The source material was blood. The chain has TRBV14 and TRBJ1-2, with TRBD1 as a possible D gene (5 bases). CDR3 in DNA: TGTGCCAGCAGCCAAGCAGGGATAAACTATGGCTACACCTTC. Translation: CASSQAGINYGYTF.